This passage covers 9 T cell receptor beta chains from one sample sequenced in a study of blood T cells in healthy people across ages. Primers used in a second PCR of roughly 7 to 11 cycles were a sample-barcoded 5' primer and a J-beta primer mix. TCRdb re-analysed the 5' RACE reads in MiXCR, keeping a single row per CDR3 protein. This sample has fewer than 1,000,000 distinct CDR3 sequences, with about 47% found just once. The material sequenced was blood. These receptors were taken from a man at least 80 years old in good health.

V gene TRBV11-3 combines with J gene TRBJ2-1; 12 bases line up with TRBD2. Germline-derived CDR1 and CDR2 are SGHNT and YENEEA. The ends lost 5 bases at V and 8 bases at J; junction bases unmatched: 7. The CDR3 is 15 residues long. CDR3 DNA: TGTGCCAGCAGCCAGACTAGCGGGAGAGTCTATGAGCAGTTCTTC. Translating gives CASSQTSGRVYEQFF.

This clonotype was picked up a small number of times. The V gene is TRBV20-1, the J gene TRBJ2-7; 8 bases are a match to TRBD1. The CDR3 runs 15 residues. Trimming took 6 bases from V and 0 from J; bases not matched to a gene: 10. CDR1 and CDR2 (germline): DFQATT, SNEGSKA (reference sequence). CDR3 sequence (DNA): TGCAGTGCCCTACGCGGACAGGGCGGCTCCTACGAGCAGTACTTC. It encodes CSALRGQGGSYEQYF.

CDR3 protein: CASSRVVSRSYNEQFF. CDR3 sequence (DNA): TGCGCCAGCAGCAGGGTTGTCAGTCGCTCCTACAATGAGCAGTTCTTC. V gene TRBV5-1 combines with J gene TRBJ2-1; D gene unclear. Germline values: CDR1 SGHRS, CDR2 YFSETQ. The CDR3 totals 16 residues. V was pared by 4 bases and J by 0 bases, with 14 bases between.

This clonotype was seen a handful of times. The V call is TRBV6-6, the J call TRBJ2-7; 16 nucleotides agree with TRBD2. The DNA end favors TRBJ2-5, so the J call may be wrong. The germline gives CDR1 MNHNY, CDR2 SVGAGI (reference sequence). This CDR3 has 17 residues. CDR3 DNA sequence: TGTGCCAGCAGTTACCCGGGACTAGCGGGAGGGGGAGAGACCCAGTACTTC. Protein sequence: CASSYPGLAGGGETQYF.

CDR3 residues: CASSTVSEQYF. CDR3 bases: TGTGCCAGCAGCACAGTCTCGGAGCAGTACTTC. The J gene is TRBJ2-7, the V gene TRBV11-2; D is undetermined. Trimming took off 5 bases at V and 7 bases at J, with 9 bases between the two ends. Germline V gives CDR1 SGHAT, CDR2 FQNNGV. This CDR3 has 11 amino acids.

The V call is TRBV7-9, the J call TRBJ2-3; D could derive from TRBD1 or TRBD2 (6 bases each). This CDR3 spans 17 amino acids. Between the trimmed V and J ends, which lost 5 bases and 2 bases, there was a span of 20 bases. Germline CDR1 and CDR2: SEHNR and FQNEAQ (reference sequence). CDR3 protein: CASSPLWGAGTTDTQYF. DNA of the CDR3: TGTGCCAGCAGCCCGCTATGGGGGGCGGGTACCACAGATACGCAGTATTTT.

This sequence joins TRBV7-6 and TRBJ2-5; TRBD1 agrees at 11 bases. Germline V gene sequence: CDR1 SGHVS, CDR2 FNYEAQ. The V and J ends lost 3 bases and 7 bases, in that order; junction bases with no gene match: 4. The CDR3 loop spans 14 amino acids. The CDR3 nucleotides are TGTGCCAGCAGCTTGGACAGGGGGCAGGGGACCCAGTACTTC. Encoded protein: CASSLDRGQGTQYF.

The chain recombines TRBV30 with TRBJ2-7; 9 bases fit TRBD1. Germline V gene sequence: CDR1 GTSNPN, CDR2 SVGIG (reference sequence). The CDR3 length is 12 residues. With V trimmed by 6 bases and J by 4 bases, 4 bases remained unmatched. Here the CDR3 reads CACTGQGYEQYF. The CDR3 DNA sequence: TGTGCCTGTACGGGACAGGGATACGAGCAGTACTTC.

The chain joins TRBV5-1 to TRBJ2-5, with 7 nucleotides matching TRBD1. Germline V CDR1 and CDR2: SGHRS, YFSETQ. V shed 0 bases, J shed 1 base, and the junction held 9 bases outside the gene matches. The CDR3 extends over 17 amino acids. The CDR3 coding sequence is TGCGCCAGCAGCTTGGGACAGGGTGGGCCTCTCCAAGAGACCCAGTACTTC. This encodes CASSLGQGGPLQETQYF.